Listed here are 28 T cell receptor beta chains from one sample, sequenced in a study of regulatory T cells in long-lasting Graves disease. Time point reported: newly diagnosed GD, antithyroid drugs for less than 3 months. From RNA extracted from PBMCs, the TCR library was made. Library construction for TCR beta used iRepertoire HTBI primers and Arm-PCR of CDR3 regions. TCRdb re-derived calls from the multiplex PCR reads in MiXCR, one entry per CDR3 protein. This table holds hundreds of thousands of distinct CDR3 sequences, 15% to 20% found once. This same sample was also taken into another study, of T cells in Graves' hyperthyroidism and ophthalmopathy.

Sequences were derived from peripheral blood mononuclear cells (PBMCs), sampled at new diagnosis, from a patient treated with antithyroid drugs. Receptors were obtained from a woman aged 35-60 years with Graves disease.

The chain has TRBV6-2 or TRBV6-3 and TRBJ2-2, with unresolved D. V was pared by 7 bases and J by 7 bases, with 10 bases between. The CDR3 loop spans 12 amino acids. Germline assignment: CDR1 MNHEY and CDR2 SVGEGT. In nucleotides, the CDR3 is TGTGCCAGCACCCGAGTGGACGGGGAGCTGTTTTTT. Protein product: CASTRVDGELFF.

The chain couples TRBV13 to TRBJ2-1; 9 positions match TRBD1. The germline V gene has CDR1 PRHDT and CDR2 FYEKMQ (reference sequence). V lost 2 bases, J lost 6 bases, and 14 bases stayed unmatched. This CDR3 has 18 residues. CDR3 sequence: CASSLTGGAGGPVNEQFF. CDR3 coding DNA: TGTGCCAGCAGCTTAACAGGGGGCGCAGGGGGGCCGGTCAATGAGCAGTTCTTC.

The rearrangement joins TRBV9 to TRBJ1-2; no clear D gene. The V gene's germline CDR1 is SGDLS and CDR2 YYNGEE. The ends were cut back, 0 bases at V and 2 bases at J, with 8 bases in the middle. The CDR3 length is 14 residues. The CDR3 loop is CASSVAAENYGYTF. As DNA, the CDR3 is TGTGCCAGCAGCGTAGCGGCGGAGAACTATGGCTACACCTTC. Using reference TRBV9 and TRBJ1-2 for the parts outside the CDR3, the full variable domain is DSGVTQTPKHLITATGQRVTLRCSPRSGDLSVYWYQQSLDQGLQFLIQYYNGEERAKGNILERFSAQQFPDLHSELNLSSLELGDSALYFCASSVAAENYGYTFGSGTRLTVV.

This clonotype was picked up many times. The chain has TRBV15 and TRBJ2-5; D is possibly TRBD1 (6 bases). The CDR3 runs to 16 residues. Trimming left V 0 bases short and J 5 bases short, with 16 bases between. Per germline, CDR1 LNHNV and CDR2 YYDKDF (reference sequence). This CDR3 is CATSREYDRWGETQYF. Written as DNA, the CDR3 is TGTGCCACCAGCAGAGAATACGACAGGTGGGGCGAGACCCAGTACTTC.

This clonotype was detected many times. The rearrangement uses TRBV11-3 and TRBJ2-1; D is unresolved. Trimming removed 0 bases from V and 2 bases from J, with 5 bases in between. The CDR3 covers 14 residues. Germline V gene lookup returns CDR1 SGHNT and CDR2 YENEEA. The CDR3 nucleotides are TGTGCCAGCAGCTTAGATAATACCTACAATGAGCAGTTCTTC. This gives the protein CASSLDNTYNEQFF.

This clonotype was counted a few times. The chain couples TRBV29-1 to TRBJ2-7; no definite D call. This CDR3 region has 11 residues. CDR1 and CDR2 from the germline V gene are SQVTM and ANQGSEA. The ends were cut back, 6 bases at V and 3 bases at J, with 9 bases in the middle. The CDR3 reads CSVSSSYEQYF. Written as DNA, the CDR3 is TGCAGCGTCTCATCCAGCTACGAGCAGTACTTC.

This clonotype appeared a few times. The chain uses TRBV5-1 and TRBJ1-5; no firm D call. The ends were cut back, 0 bases at V and 0 bases at J, with 7 bases in the middle. The germline V gene has CDR1 SGHRS and CDR2 YFSETQ. The CDR3 has 15 residues. CDR3: CASSLEPYSNQPQHF. CDR3 DNA: TGCGCCAGCAGCTTGGAGCCATATAGCAATCAGCCCCAGCATTTT.

This clonotype was detected ten times or more. The chain recombines TRBV2 with TRBJ1-4; TRBD1 aligns across 7 bases. Germline V gene sequence: CDR1 SNHLY, CDR2 FYNNEI. The CDR3 spans 14 residues. J lost 7 bases, V lost 8 bases, and 10 bases had no gene match. CDR3 sequence (DNA): TGTGCCAGCTCAGAAGGGCAGGGGGGTGAAAAACTGTTTTTT. This encodes CASSEGQGGEKLFF.

This clonotype came up a few times. The rearrangement uses TRBV4-1 and TRBJ1-1; 9 bases fit TRBD1. The CDR3 has 14 amino acids. V lost 2 bases to trimming and J lost 3 bases; unmatched junction nucleotides: 1. CDR1 MGHRA and CDR2 YSYEKL come from the germline V gene. The CDR3 DNA reads as TGCGCCAGCAGCCAAACAGGGGGCTACACTGAAGCTTTCTTT. Its translation is CASSQTGGYTEAFF.

This clonotype was recorded a few times. The chain joins TRBV20-1 to TRBJ2-5; 8 nucleotides align to TRBD2. Germline V gives CDR1 DFQATT, CDR2 SNEGSKA (reference sequence). Losses at the gene ends were 3 bases for V and 5 bases for J; bases not matched to a gene: 11. The CDR3 covers 15 residues. The CDR3 DNA is TGCAGTGCTAGCCTTACCGGGACGGGGGGGGAGACCCAGTACTTC. This codes for CSASLTGTGGETQYF.

The chain is built from TRBV12-3 or TRBV12-4 and TRBJ2-6; either TRBD1 or TRBD2 may fit D (5 bases each). The CDR3 length is 15 residues. V was cut by 10 bases and J by 2 bases, with 15 bases left in between. The CDR3 sequence is CATGNRGTGANVLTF. CDR3 coding DNA: TGTGCCACCGGAAACCGGGGCACTGGGGCCAACGTCCTGACTTTC.

This chain uses TRBV11-2 with TRBJ1-4; D is unclear. The V end was cut by 5 bases, the J end by 7 bases, with 11 bases between. Germline CDR1 and CDR2: SGHAT and FQNNGV. The CDR3 consists of 13 residues. CDR3 protein: CASSEGIREKLFF. The CDR3 DNA follows: TGTGCCAGCAGCGAAGGTATACGTGAAAAACTGTTTTTT. Based on the CDR3 plus reference TRBV11-2 and TRBJ1-4, the full variable domain is EAGVAQSPRYKIIEKRQSVAFWCNPISGHATLYWYQQILGQGPKLLIQFQNNGVVDDSQLPKDRFSAERLKGVDSTLKIQPAKLEDSAVYLCASSEGIREKLFFGSGTQLSVL.

This clonotype was counted many times. The chain uses TRBV28 and TRBJ1-5; no clear D gene. Germline loops: CDR1 MDHEN, CDR2 SYDVKM. V was pared by 2 bases and J by 5 bases, with 7 bases between. The length of the CDR3 is 13 residues. This CDR3 is CASSLVGDQPQHF. In nucleotides, the CDR3 is TGTGCCAGCAGTTTAGTTGGTGATCAGCCCCAGCATTTT. The full variable domain, completed using reference TRBV28 and TRBJ1-5, is DVKVTQSSRYLVKRTGEKVFLECVQDMDHENMFWYRQDPGLGLRLIYFSYDVKMKEKGDIPEGYSVSREKKERFSLILESASTNQTSMYLCASSLVGDQPQHFGDGTRLSIL.

This clonotype has a count of ten or more. The chain combines TRBV2 with TRBJ1-2; D is ambiguous. The CDR3 is 14 residues long. V was cut by 6 bases and J by 0 bases, with 11 bases left in between. The germline CDR1 and CDR2 sequences are SNHLY and FYNNEI. The CDR3 DNA follows: TGTGCCAGCAGGGCTAGTCATACTAACTATGGCTACACCTTC. Its translation: CASRASHTNYGYTF.

This clonotype was seen many times. The chain links TRBV12-3 or TRBV12-4 to TRBJ1-4; tentative D call: TRBD1 (6 bases). The CDR3 extends over 15 amino acids. Deletions cut 3 bases from V and 10 bases from J, with 18 bases between. CDR3 residues: CASSFLVRKGGKLFF. In nucleotides, the CDR3 is TGTGCCAGCAGTTTTCTTGTCCGAAAGGGGGGAAAACTGTTTTTT.

This clonotype occurred once. The rearrangement uses TRBV28 and TRBJ2-3; the D is unclear. Germline CDR1 and CDR2: MDHEN and SYDVKM. V was pared by 1 base and J by 2 bases, with 10 bases between. The CDR3 extends over 15 amino acids. DNA for the CDR3: TGTGCCAGCAGTTTATACGCTTCCGACACAGATACGCAGTATTTT. This encodes CASSLYASDTDTQYF. Variable domain in full (rest from reference TRBV28 and TRBJ2-3): DVKVTQSSRYLVKRTGEKVFLECVQDMDHENMFWYRQDPGLGLRLIYFSYDVKMKEKGDIPEGYSVSREKKERFSLILESASTNQTSMYLCASSLYASDTDTQYFGPGTRLTVL.

The table lists this clonotype with a few counts. V gene TRBV10-3 combines with J gene TRBJ1-1; D is possibly TRBD1 (6 bases). The CDR3 contains 14 residues. Trimming stripped 8 bases from V and 4 bases from J, with 17 bases between. In germline, CDR1 is ENHRY, CDR2 SYGVKD. The CDR3 nucleotides read TGTGCCATCTCTAATTCAGGGGCCGGCACTGAAGCTTTCTTT. This translates into CAISNSGAGTEAFF.

The genes are TRBV30 and TRBJ1-1; TRBD1 matches at 8 bases. This CDR3 region has 14 residues. Trimming at V came to 2 bases and at J to 1 base, leaving 3 bases not matched to a gene. CDR1 and CDR2 (germline): GTSNPN, SVGIG (reference sequence). CDR3 residues: CAWSTGTGNTEAFF. The DNA of the CDR3 is TGTGCCTGGAGTACCGGGACAGGGAACACTGAAGCTTTCTTT.

At least ten counts were recorded for this clonotype. The chain joins TRBV18 to TRBJ1-1; D gene unclear. The CDR3 runs to 13 residues. V was cut by 7 bases and J by 6 bases, with 15 bases left in between. CDR1 is KGHSH and CDR2 is LQKENI in the germline V gene. The CDR3 DNA reads TGTGCCAGCTTCTCATCAGCAGGTGCTGAAGCTTTCTTT. Its translation: CASFSSAGAEAFF.

This clonotype was seen a few times. The chain employs TRBV14 and TRBJ2-3; D is unresolved. Germline-derived CDR1 and CDR2 are SGHDN and FVKESK. V was shortened by 1 base and J by 5 bases, with 10 bases between the two germline ends. The CDR3 runs to 14 residues. CDR3 residues: CASSQGNRRDTQYF. CDR3 nucleotide sequence: TGTGCCAGCAGCCAAGGGAACAGACGAGATACGCAGTATTTT.

This clonotype was counted a few times. The gene calls are TRBV28 and TRBJ1-2; 10 bases map to TRBD1. This CDR3 has 14 residues. The junction had 6 bases not matched to a gene; V was cut back by 6 bases and J by 5 bases. CDR1 MDHEN and CDR2 SYDVKM come from the germline V gene. CDR3: CASRAGTGAYGYTF. The CDR3 DNA reads TGTGCCAGCAGGGCCGGGACAGGGGCGTATGGCTACACCTTC.

The table lists this clonotype with many counts. V usage is TRBV7-9 and J usage is TRBJ2-3; no clear D. The V gene lost 4 bases and the J gene lost 0 bases, with 5 bases spanning the gap. There are 13 residues in the CDR3. Germline V gene lookup returns CDR1 SEHNR and CDR2 FQNEAQ (reference sequence). The CDR3 bases are TGTGCCAGCAGCTCCCCTAGCACAGATACGCAGTATTTT. Protein sequence: CASSSPSTDTQYF.

The CDR3 protein is CSARYYQPFRRPAGELFF. For the CDR3, the DNA is TGCAGTGCTAGATATTACCAACCCTTCCGGCGACCGGCCGGGGAGCTGTTTTTT. The gene calls are TRBV20-1 and TRBJ2-2; D call uncertain. The V end lost 2 bases, the J end lost 6 bases, and 25 bases lay between the germline ends. CDR3 size: 18 residues. The V gene's germline CDR1 is DFQATT and CDR2 SNEGSKA (reference sequence).

In this sample, this clonotype turned up many times. The V and J genes are TRBV11-1 and TRBJ1-1; D is uncertain. This CDR3 is built from 14 residues. Germline CDR1 reads SGHAT; CDR2 reads FQDESV (reference sequence). V lost 5 bases to trimming and J lost 2 bases, with 12 bases between them. This CDR3 is CASSNGNSNTEAFF. The CDR3 DNA follows: TGTGCCAGCAGCAACGGGAACAGCAACACTGAAGCTTTCTTT. The complete variable domain, with remaining parts taken from reference TRBV11-1 and TRBJ1-1, reads EAEVAQSPRYKITEKSQAVAFWCDPISGHATLYWYRQILGQGPELLVQFQDESVVDDSQLPKDRFSAERLKGVDSTLKIQPAELGDSAMYLCASSNGNSNTEAFFGQGTRLTVV.

The chain employs TRBV11-2 and TRBJ1-2, with D hard to call. Germline lookup yields CDR1 SGHAT and CDR2 FQNNGV. The V gene lost 1 base and the J gene lost 8 bases, with 17 bases spanning the gap. The CDR3 has 15 amino acids. CDR3 nucleotide sequence: TGTGCCAGCAGCTTAGGGAACGACCTAGGAAACGGCTACACCTTC. Its protein is CASSLGNDLGNGYTF.

This clonotype appeared many times. The chain joins TRBV12-3 or TRBV12-4 to TRBJ1-1; weak D call: TRBD1 (6 bases). Between the trimmed V and J ends, which lost 6 bases and 2 bases, there was a span of 13 bases. The CDR3 runs to 14 residues. CDR3 bases: TGTGCCAGCAGCACCGGGACACTAAACACTGAAGCTTTCTTT. This encodes CASSTGTLNTEAFF.

This clonotype occurred many times. V and J are TRBV20-1 and TRBJ2-1; 9 nucleotides match TRBD1. Germline CDR1 and CDR2: DFQATT and SNEGSKA (reference sequence). V lost 5 bases, J lost 2 bases, and 1 base stayed unmatched. The CDR3 covers 13 residues. Here the CDR3 reads CSARQGAYNEQFF. The CDR3 region has the DNA TGCAGTGCTCGACAGGGGGCCTACAATGAGCAGTTCTTC.

In this sample, this clonotype turned up many times. This chain connects TRBV27 to TRBJ2-1; D uncertain. Per germline, CDR1 MNHEY and CDR2 SMNVEV (reference sequence). The CDR3 loop spans 12 amino acids. V was pared by 5 bases and J by 6 bases, with 8 bases between. The chain's CDR3 is CASSLPPNEQFF. The CDR3 DNA is TGTGCCAGCAGTCTCCCCCCCAATGAGCAGTTCTTC.